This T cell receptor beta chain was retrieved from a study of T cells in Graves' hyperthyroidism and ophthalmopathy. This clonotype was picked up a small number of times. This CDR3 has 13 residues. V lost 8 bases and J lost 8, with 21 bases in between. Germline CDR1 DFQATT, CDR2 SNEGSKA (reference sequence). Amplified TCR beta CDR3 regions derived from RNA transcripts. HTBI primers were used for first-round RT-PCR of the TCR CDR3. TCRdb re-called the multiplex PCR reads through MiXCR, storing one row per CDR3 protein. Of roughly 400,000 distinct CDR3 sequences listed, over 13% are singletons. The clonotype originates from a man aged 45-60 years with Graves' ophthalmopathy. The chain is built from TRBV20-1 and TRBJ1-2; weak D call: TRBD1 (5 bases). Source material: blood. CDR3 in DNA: TGCAGTTCACCCCTCCTGCGGGGACGAGGCTACACCTTC. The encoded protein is CSSPLLRGRGYTF.